This T cell receptor (beta chain) originates from a study of blood T cell repertoires in COVID-19. The overall study: The study drew acute and convalescent COVID-19 samples from the United States, Italy and Spain. Sample material is recorded as cDNA or gDNA derived from T cells, B-cell-depleted T cells, or PBMCs.

The length of the CDR3 is 12 residues. The V end was cut by 8 bases, the J end by 6 bases, with 11 bases between. Authors' methods: Reference gene primer amplification yielded estimated nucleated cell counts. Using immunoSEQ multiplex PCR, the repertoire was profiled, and TCRdb retains in-frame clones only, with some absent. That table gives V, J and clone size, and the DNA gave D and trimming. There are 95,000 to 130,000 clones in the sample; 90% occur only once, and 1.8% lies in the top ten. V is TRBV12-3 or TRBV12-4 and J is TRBJ2-1, with D tentatively TRBD2 (6 bases). This receptor was obtained from a human donor with active COVID-19. The donor label of this sample is uncertain. Sequenced input: peripheral blood. CDR3 amino acids: CASAVGGNEQFF. Here the CDR3 DNA reads TGTGCCAGCGCGGTGGGGGGCAATGAGCAGTTCTTC.